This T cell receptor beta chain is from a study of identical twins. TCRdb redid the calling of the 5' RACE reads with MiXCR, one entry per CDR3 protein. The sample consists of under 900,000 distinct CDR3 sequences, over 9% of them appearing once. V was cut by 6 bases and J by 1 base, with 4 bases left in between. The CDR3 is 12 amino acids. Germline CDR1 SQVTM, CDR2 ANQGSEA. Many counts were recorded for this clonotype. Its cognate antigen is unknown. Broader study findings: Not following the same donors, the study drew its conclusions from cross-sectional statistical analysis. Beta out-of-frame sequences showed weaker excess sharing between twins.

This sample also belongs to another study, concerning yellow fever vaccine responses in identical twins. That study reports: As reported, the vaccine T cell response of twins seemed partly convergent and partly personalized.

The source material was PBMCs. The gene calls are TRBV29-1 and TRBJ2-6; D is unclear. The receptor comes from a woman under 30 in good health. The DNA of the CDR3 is TGCAGCGTCGAATCTGGGGCCAACGTCCTGACTTTC. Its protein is CSVESGANVLTF.